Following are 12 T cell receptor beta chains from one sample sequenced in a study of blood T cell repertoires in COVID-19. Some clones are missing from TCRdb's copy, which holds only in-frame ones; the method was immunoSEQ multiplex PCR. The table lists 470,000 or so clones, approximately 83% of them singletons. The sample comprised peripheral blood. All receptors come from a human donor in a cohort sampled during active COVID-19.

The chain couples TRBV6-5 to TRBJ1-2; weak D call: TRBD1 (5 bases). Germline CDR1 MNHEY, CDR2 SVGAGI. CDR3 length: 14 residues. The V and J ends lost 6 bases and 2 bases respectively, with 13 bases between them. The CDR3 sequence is CASSRASRNYGYTF. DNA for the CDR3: TGTGCCAGCAGCAGGGCCAGTAGGAACTATGGCTACACCTTC.

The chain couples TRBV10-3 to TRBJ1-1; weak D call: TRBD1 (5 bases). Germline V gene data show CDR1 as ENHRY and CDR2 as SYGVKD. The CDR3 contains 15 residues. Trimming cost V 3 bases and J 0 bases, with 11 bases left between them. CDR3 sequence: CAISETGTVNTEAFF. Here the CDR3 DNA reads TGTGCCATCAGTGAAACCGGGACTGTGAACACTGAAGCTTTCTTT.

The CDR3 coding sequence is TGTGCCATCAGCGATGGGCTCACGGTCTCCCCCGGGGAGCTGTTTTTT. This codes for CAISDGLTVSPGELFF. The V and J genes are TRBV10-3 and TRBJ2-2; no clear D gene. This CDR3 contains 16 residues. Germline V gene sequence: CDR1 ENHRY, CDR2 SYGVKD. V lost 6 bases to trimming and J lost 6 bases, with 20 bases between them.

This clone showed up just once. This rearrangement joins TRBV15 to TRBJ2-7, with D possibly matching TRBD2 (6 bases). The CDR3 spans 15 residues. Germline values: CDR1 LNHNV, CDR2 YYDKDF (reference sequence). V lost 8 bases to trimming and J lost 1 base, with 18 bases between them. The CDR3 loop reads CATARGIPRSYEQYF. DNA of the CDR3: TGTGCCACCGCCCGGGGGATACCCCGTTCCTACGAGCAGTACTTC.

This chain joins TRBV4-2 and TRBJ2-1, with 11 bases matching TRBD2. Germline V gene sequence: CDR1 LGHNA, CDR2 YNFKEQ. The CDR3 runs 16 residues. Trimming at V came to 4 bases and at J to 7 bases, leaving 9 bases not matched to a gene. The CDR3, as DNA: TGTGCCAGCAGCCGGGCGCTAGCGGGAGGCGCAAATGAGCAGTTCTTC. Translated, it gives CASSRALAGGANEQFF.

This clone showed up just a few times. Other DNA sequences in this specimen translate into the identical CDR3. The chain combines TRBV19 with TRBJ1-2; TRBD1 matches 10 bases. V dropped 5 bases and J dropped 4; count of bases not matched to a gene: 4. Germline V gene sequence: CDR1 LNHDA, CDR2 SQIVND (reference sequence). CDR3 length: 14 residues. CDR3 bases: TGTGCCAGTAGTGGGGGACAGGGGAGCTATGGCTACACCTTC. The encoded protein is CASSGGQGSYGYTF.

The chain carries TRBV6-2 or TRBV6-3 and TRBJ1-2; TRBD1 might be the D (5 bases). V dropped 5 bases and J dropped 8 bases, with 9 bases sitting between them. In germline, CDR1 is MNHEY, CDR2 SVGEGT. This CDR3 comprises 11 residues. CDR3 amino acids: CASSTGDGYTF. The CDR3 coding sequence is TGTGCCAGCAGTACAGGTGACGGCTACACCTTC.

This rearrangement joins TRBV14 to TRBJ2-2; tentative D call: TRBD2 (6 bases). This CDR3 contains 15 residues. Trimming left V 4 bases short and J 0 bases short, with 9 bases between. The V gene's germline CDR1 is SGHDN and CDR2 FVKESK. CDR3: CASSRGNSNTGELFF. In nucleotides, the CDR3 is TGTGCCAGCAGCCGCGGGAATTCGAACACCGGGGAGCTGTTTTTT.

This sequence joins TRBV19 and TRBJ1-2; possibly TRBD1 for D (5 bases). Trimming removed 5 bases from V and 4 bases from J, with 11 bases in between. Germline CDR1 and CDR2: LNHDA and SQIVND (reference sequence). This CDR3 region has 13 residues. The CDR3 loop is CASSPDSLYGYTF. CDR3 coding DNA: TGTGCCAGTAGTCCCGACAGTCTCTATGGCTACACCTTC.

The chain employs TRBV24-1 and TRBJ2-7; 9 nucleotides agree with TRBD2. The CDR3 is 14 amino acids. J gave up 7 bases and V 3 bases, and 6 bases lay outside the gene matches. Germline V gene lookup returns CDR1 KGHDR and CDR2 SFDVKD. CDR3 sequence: CATSDPSGGREQYF. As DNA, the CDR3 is TGTGCCACCAGTGATCCAAGCGGGGGGAGGGAGCAGTACTTC.

CDR3 coding DNA: TGTGCCAGCAGTTTCCCCCTAGCGGGCGGCCCTCGGCGGTACTACAATGAGCAGTTCTTC. This sequence encodes CASSFPLAGGPRRYYNEQFF. The chain links TRBV28 to TRBJ2-1, with TRBD2 matching over 8 bases. In germline, CDR1 is MDHEN, CDR2 SYDVKM. Germline trimming cut 3 bases from V and 3 bases from J; bases unmatched to any gene: 19. This CDR3 is built from 20 residues.

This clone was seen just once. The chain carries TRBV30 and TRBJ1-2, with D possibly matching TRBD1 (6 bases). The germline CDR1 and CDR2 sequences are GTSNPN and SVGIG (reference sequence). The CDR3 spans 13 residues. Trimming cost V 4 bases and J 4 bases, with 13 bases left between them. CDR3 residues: CAWTGASLYGYTF. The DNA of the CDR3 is TGTGCCTGGACAGGGGCTAGCCTCTATGGCTACACCTTC.